The 16 T cell receptor beta chains presented below share a single source sample, sequenced in a study of blood T cell repertoires in COVID-19. Sequencing used immunoSEQ multiplex PCR; TCRdb keeps in-frame clones, though not all of them. This sample has a few hundred thousand clones; around 84% occur once, and the top ten carry about 4.1%. Input material: PBMCs or T cells enriched from blood (not recorded which). These receptors were taken from a man aged 30-40 years who had recovered from COVID-19.

The chain employs TRBV30 and TRBJ2-7, with 7 bases aligning to TRBD2. With 1 base clipped from V and 0 bases from J, the junction kept 0 bases outside the gene matches. CDR1 is GTSNPN and CDR2 is SVGIG in the germline V gene (reference sequence). CDR3 length: 13 residues. The CDR3 nucleotides are TGTGCCTGGAGTGGGACTAGCTCCTACGAGCAGTACTTC. Translated, it gives CAWSGTSSYEQYF.

V is TRBV10-3 and J is TRBJ2-1, with 11 bases lining up with TRBD2. The CDR3 is made up of 18 amino acids. Trimming removed 4 bases from V and 0 bases from J; junction bases left unmatched: 8. Germline CDR1 ENHRY, CDR2 SYGVKD. Here the CDR3 DNA reads TGTGCCATCAGTGGATACACTAGCGGGGGACGCTCCTACAATGAGCAGTTCTTC. It is translated as CAISGYTSGGRSYNEQFF.

The sample holds one count of this clone. V gene TRBV5-5 combines with J gene TRBJ2-1; D perhaps matches TRBD1 (6 bases). Per germline, CDR1 SGHKS and CDR2 YYEKEE (reference sequence). V lost 4 bases, J lost 9 bases, and 14 bases lay in between. The CDR3 is 13 residues long. In DNA, the CDR3 is TGTGCCAGCAGCCGGGACAAGGAAGGTGAGCAGTTCTTC. It encodes CASSRDKEGEQFF.

CDR3 coding DNA: TGTGCCAGCAGCCCCACTAGCGGGGTGCACAATGAGCAGTTCTTC. Amino acid sequence: CASSPTSGVHNEQFF. This chain connects TRBV7-9 to TRBJ2-1, with 10 bases lining up with TRBD2. This CDR3 has 15 amino acids. Per the germline V gene, CDR1 is SEHNR and CDR2 is FQNEAQ (reference sequence). V trimming: 5 bases; J trimming: 5 bases; junction bases outside the gene matches: 6.

V usage is TRBV29-1 and J usage is TRBJ1-1; TRBD1 matches at 7 bases. Looked up from germline, CDR1 is SQVTM and CDR2 is ANQGSEA. The CDR3 runs to 12 residues. V dropped 5 bases and J dropped 7; count of bases not matched to a gene: 7. For the CDR3, the DNA is TGCAGCGTTCTTTGGACAGGCGGTGAAGCTTTCTTT. Translated, it gives CSVLWTGGEAFF.

The chain joins TRBV5-8 to TRBJ2-3, with 10 bases lining up with TRBD1. Germline loops: CDR1 SGHTS, CDR2 YDEGEE. V gave up 0 bases and J gave up 5 bases; unmatched junction bases: 6. The CDR3 totals 16 residues. CDR3 sequence: CASSLGRQGARDTQYF. The CDR3 nucleotides read TGTGCCAGCAGCTTGGGGAGACAGGGGGCACGAGATACGCAGTATTTT.

The CDR3 bases are TGTGCCAGCAGTACGAAAGACAGGGGGCAGTTCGGCTACGAGCAGTACTTC. It encodes CASSTKDRGQFGYEQYF. The V gene is TRBV28, the J gene TRBJ2-7, with 10 nucleotides matching TRBD1. With V trimmed by 5 bases and J by 3 bases, 13 bases remained unmatched. Germline lookup yields CDR1 MDHEN and CDR2 SYDVKM. The CDR3 sequence is 17 residues long.

The genes are TRBV6-4 and TRBJ1-2; tentative D call: TRBD1 (6 bases). The germline V gene has CDR1 MRHNA and CDR2 SNTAGT. The CDR3 sequence is 13 residues long. The V gene lost 4 bases and the J gene lost 4 bases, with 10 bases spanning the gap. The CDR3, as DNA: TGTGCCAGCAGTGCAGGGGAGACCTATGGCTACACCTTC. It translates to CASSAGETYGYTF.

This rearrangement joins TRBV28 to TRBJ2-1, with 9 bases lining up with TRBD2. Germline CDR1 and CDR2: MDHEN and SYDVKM. Unmatched junction bases numbered 5, after V lost 1 base and J lost 4 bases. The CDR3 contains 16 residues. DNA of the CDR3: TGTGCCAGCAGTTTATTAAGCGGGGGGATTTACAATGAGCAGTTCTTC. This translates into CASSLLSGGIYNEQFF.

V usage is TRBV9 and J usage is TRBJ2-4; 12 bases agree with TRBD2. CDR1 and CDR2 (germline): SGDLS, YYNGEE. CDR3 length: 16 residues. V was clipped by 3 bases and J by 7 bases; unmatched bases: 8. This chain's CDR3 is CASSAVGLAGHNIQYF. CDR3 in DNA: TGTGCCAGCAGCGCCGTGGGACTAGCGGGTCATAACATTCAGTACTTC.

The V and J genes are TRBV9 and TRBJ1-3; D perhaps matches TRBD1 (5 bases). Trimming removed 0 bases at V and 0 bases at J, with 13 bases between. This CDR3 has 17 residues. The germline V gene has CDR1 SGDLS and CDR2 YYNGEE. For the CDR3, the DNA is TGTGCCAGCAGCGTAGACCTCCCTGACAGCTCTGGAAACACCATATATTTT. Encoded protein: CASSVDLPDSSGNTIYF.

The chain employs TRBV18 and TRBJ2-1; a weak D match, TRBD2 (5 bases). The CDR3 consists of 17 residues. V lost 3 bases and J lost 0, with 15 bases in between. Germline V gene data show CDR1 as KGHSH and CDR2 as LQKENI. This chain's CDR3 is CASSPFTGSSSYNEQFF. CDR3 sequence (DNA): TGTGCCAGCTCACCTTTTACGGGGTCAAGCTCCTACAATGAGCAGTTCTTC.

This chain joins TRBV3-1 (or the pseudogene TRBV3-2) and TRBJ1-3; D possibly corresponds to TRBD1 (5 bases). Trimming removed 4 bases at V and 9 bases at J, with 16 bases between. The germline V gene has CDR1 LGHDT and CDR2 YNNKEL (reference sequence). This CDR3 has 14 residues. The CDR3 DNA sequence: TGTGCCAGCAGCCTTAACCCCCTCGGGGGCACCATATATTTT. As protein: CASSLNPLGGTIYF.

The chain has TRBV16 and TRBJ1-5; no clear D gene. CDR1 and CDR2 (germline): KGHSY, FQNENV. The CDR3 length is 13 residues. V was trimmed by 2 bases and J by 4 bases, leaving 6 bases between them. The DNA of the CDR3 is TGTGCCAGCAGCCAAGGGCTTAATCAGCCCCAGCATTTT. Protein sequence: CASSQGLNQPQHF. The whole variable domain, filled in from reference TRBV16 and TRBJ1-5, reads GEEVAQTPKHLVRGEGQKAKLYCAPIKGHSYVFWYQQVLKNEFKFLISFQNENVFDETGMPKERFSAKCLPNSPCSLEIQATKLEDSAVYFCASSQGLNQPQHFGDGTRLSIL.

This sequence joins TRBV28 and TRBJ1-6; D not certain. Trimming stripped 6 bases from V and 11 bases from J, with 11 bases between. There are 12 residues in the CDR3. Germline CDR1 reads MDHEN; CDR2 reads SYDVKM. The CDR3 DNA is TGTGCCAGCAGACTCTCTGTGGCACCCCTCCACTTT. Its protein is CASRLSVAPLHF.

V usage is TRBV6-5 and J usage is TRBJ1-2; unclear D gene. This CDR3 has 13 residues. Germline CDR1 is MNHEY and CDR2 is SVGAGI. Trimming took off 0 bases at V and 4 bases at J, with 6 bases between the two ends. Here the CDR3 DNA reads TGTGCCAGCAGTTACTCACCGAGCTATGGCTACACCTTC. Amino acids: CASSYSPSYGYTF.